This T cell receptor beta chain was captured by sequencing in a study of blood T cell repertoires in COVID-19. There are 16 residues in the CDR3. Looked up from germline, CDR1 is LGHNA and CDR2 is YNFKEQ. V lost 3 bases, J lost 2 bases, and 9 bases stayed unmatched. Profiled with immunoSEQ multiplex PCR; TCRdb holds only in-frame clones, not every one. Among about 160,000 clones, around 87% were seen once, and the ten largest hold 5% to 8.5%. This sequence joins TRBV4-2 and TRBJ2-5; 7 bases map to TRBD2. Input material: PBMCs or T cells enriched from blood (not recorded which). The receptor comes from a woman aged 45 to 65 who had recovered from COVID-19. This CDR3 reads CASSHGTGGGQETQYF. The CDR3 coding sequence is TGTGCCAGCAGCCACGGAACCGGGGGAGGGCAAGAGACCCAGTACTTC.